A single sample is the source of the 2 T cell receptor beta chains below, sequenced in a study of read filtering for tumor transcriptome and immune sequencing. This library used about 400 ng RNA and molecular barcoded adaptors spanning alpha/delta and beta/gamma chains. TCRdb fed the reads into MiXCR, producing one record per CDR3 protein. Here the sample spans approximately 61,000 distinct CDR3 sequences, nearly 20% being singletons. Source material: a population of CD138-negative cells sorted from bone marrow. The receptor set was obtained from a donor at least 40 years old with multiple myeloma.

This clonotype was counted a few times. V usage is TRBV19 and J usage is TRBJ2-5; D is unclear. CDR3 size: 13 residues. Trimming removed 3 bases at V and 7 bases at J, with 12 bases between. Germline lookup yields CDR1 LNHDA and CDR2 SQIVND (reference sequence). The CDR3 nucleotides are TGTGCCAGTAGTATTCCCCCCCTCGGGACCCAGTACTTC. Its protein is CASSIPPLGTQYF.

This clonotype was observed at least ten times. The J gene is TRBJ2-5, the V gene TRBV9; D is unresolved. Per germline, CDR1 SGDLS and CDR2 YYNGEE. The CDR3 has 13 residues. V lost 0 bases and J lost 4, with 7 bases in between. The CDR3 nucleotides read TGTGCCAGCAGCGTAGAGGGCCTAGAGACCCAGTACTTC. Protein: CASSVEGLETQYF. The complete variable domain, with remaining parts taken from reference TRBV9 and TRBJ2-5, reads DSGVTQTPKHLITATGQRVTLRCSPRSGDLSVYWYQQSLDQGLQFLIQYYNGEERAKGNILERFSAQQFPDLHSELNLSSLELGDSALYFCASSVEGLETQYFGPGTRLLVL.